The source of this TCR beta chain is a study of T cell responses to AZD1222 COVID-19 vaccine. Assay used: immunoSEQ multiplex PCR; TCRdb lists only in-frame clones, some missing. This table has approximately 99,000 clones, approximately 86% appearing once. Findings of the study overall: Nearly half of unique spike-specific TCRs reportedly avoided B.1.351 and B.1.1.7 mutated regions.

As for this clone: Its antigen is unknown.

This CDR3 contains 17 residues. The germline V gene has CDR1 SGDLS and CDR2 YYNGEE. V trimming: 2 bases; J trimming: 4 bases; junction bases outside the gene matches: 8. Sequencing was performed on peripheral blood, taken on day 0 of AZD1222 vaccination. The chain joins TRBV9 to TRBJ2-1; 11 nucleotides match TRBD2. This TCR was sampled from an adult in good health. Written as DNA, the CDR3 is TGTGCCAGCAGCGTGGATAGCGGGGGGGCTAGGTACAATGAGCAGTTCTTC. Encoded protein: CASSVDSGGARYNEQFF.